This TCR beta chain stems from a study of blood T cells in healthy people across ages. Study outcomes and limitations: In these data, TCR beta diversity tracked strongly with naive T cell percentage.

The use of a sample-barcoded 5' primer and a J-beta primer mix characterized a second PCR of about 7 to 12 cycles. TCRdb reprocessed the 5' RACE reads via MiXCR and lists one record per CDR3 protein. Of 1.5 million to 2 million distinct CDR3 sequences listed, 28% are singletons. Turning to this clonotype: Its antigen is not known.

The germline V gene has CDR1 KGHDR and CDR2 SFDVKD. Trimming removed 7 bases from V and 10 bases from J, with 16 bases in between. This CDR3 spans 13 amino acids. The clonotype was recovered from a woman aged 25-40 years in good health. This rearrangement joins TRBV24-1 to TRBJ2-1; possible D gene TRBD2, 6 bases. Material for sequencing was blood. The DNA for the CDR3 is TGTGCCACCAGGGTGAAGCGGGTATGGGAGCAGTTCTTC. This gives the protein CATRVKRVWEQFF.